This T cell receptor (beta chain) was captured by sequencing in a study of cytomegalovirus exposure and HLA in healthy donors. Whole-study results and caveats: TCR sequences were mostly rare, though some public TCRs occurred in many donors.

A multiplex PCR was run with 60 Vbeta primers and 13 Jbeta primers. TCRdb's copy holds only in-frame clones and misses some; the assay was immunoSEQ multiplex PCR. This repertoire shows 100,000 to 150,000 clones, about 78% found once; its top ten account for approximately 3.8%. As regards this clone: Antigen unknown.

The CDR3 extends over 17 amino acids. Losses at the gene ends were 11 bases for V and 0 bases for J; bases not matched to a gene: 13. The germline V gene has CDR1 ENHRY and CDR2 SYGVKD. The sample taken for sequencing was PBMCs. The V call is TRBV10-3, the J call TRBJ1-1, with TRBD1 identical over 12 bases. The clonotype was recovered from a young man in good health and CMV-seronegative. The CDR3 DNA sequence: TGTGCCGCGCGCCCTGGGACAGGGGGCGGGGTGAACACTGAAGCTTTCTTT. Amino acid sequence: CAARPGTGGGVNTEAFF.